This T cell receptor (beta chain) was retrieved from a study of long-term antiretroviral therapy in people with HIV. About the study: First collections came about a decade before the 2015 immediate-ART recommendation.

A v3.0 immunoSEQ assay was performed at survey level. Repertoires were generated with immunoSEQ multiplex PCR, while TCRdb's copy carries only in-frame clones and drops some. This sample has 17,000 or so clones, with 65% to 85% found just once. Note on this clone: No antigen is known for it.

In the United States, treatment was given to all participants with HIV. Regarding the study as a whole: Blood sampling spanned 2004 to 2017, possibly under older ART regimens. Post-ART, diversity grew, though it stayed under transplant donor control levels.

The sequence was collected from a woman in her fifties or sixties with HIV. Sample: unsorted PBMCs, taken around 2.4 years before starting antiretroviral therapy.

The CDR3 is CASSLRRGAEETQYF. In DNA form, the CDR3 reads TGTGCCAGCAGCTTAAGGAGGGGAGCCGAAGAGACCCAGTACTTC. V and J are TRBV7-8 and TRBJ2-5; D possibly corresponds to TRBD2 (6 bases). From germline, CDR1 is SGHVS and CDR2 FQNEAQ. Trimming shortened V by 2 bases and J by 3 bases, and 13 bases separated the two germline ends. The CDR3 is made up of 15 amino acids.